The TCR beta chain under discussion was sequenced for a study of blood T cell repertoires in COVID-19. Looking at the study overall: Sample material is recorded as cDNA or gDNA derived from T cells, B-cell-depleted T cells, or PBMCs.

Per the original methods: Amplified reference gene primers provided the basis for estimating nucleated cell counts. TCRdb keeps only in-frame clones here, not all; method: immunoSEQ multiplex PCR. The V and J calls and clone size are taken from that table; D and trimming were inferred from the DNA. The profile shows some 230,000 clones, more than 80% of them singletons. After removal of 5 bases from V and 7 bases from J, the junction contained 11 bases not matched to a gene. CDR1 SSHAT and CDR2 FNYEAQ come from the germline V gene (reference sequence). There are 17 residues in the CDR3. This chain uses TRBV7-7 with TRBJ2-7; TRBD2 matches at 16 bases. The sequencing input was peripheral blood. This clonotype originated in a man aged 25 to 45 who had recovered from COVID-19. CDR3 in amino acids: CASSATGLAGGPWEQYF. The DNA of the CDR3 is TGTGCCAGCAGCGCAACGGGACTAGCGGGGGGGCCCTGGGAGCAGTACTTC.